The rows below give T cell receptor beta chains drawn from one sample of a study of blood T cell repertoires in COVID-19. The method was immunoSEQ multiplex PCR; TCRdb's version includes in-frame clones alone and lacks a portion of them. The sample carries some 120,000 clones, more than 70% recorded once. The sample was peripheral blood. The receptor set was obtained from a woman older than 75 with COVID-19, enrolled during active disease. Both conserved end residues are trimmed from each CDR3.

V	J	CDR3
TRBV6-5	TRBJ2-3	ASTSGLASDTQY
TRBV12-3/TRBV12-4	TRBJ1-5	ASSYDRSQPQH
TRBV7-3	TRBJ2-7	ASGGGSGEQY
TRBV28	TRBJ2-5	ASSISGRAQETQY
TRBV29-1	TRBJ2-7	SVGQGGYEQY
TRBV2	TRBJ2-7	ASSEVYEQY
TRBV4-2	TRBJ2-3	ASSPFGQVYGSGRMTDTQY
TRBV6-6	TRBJ2-1	ASRLTGTGAGNEQF
TRBV3-1/TRBV3-2	TRBJ1-2	ASSPADNYGYT
TRBV28	TRBJ1-6	ASSPPGLGSPLH
TRBV12-3/TRBV12-4	TRBJ1-5	ATQRGNQPQH
TRBV7-2	TRBJ1-2	ASSRAGGLDGYT
TRBV7-2	TRBJ2-5	ASSSGTSGKETQY
TRBV6-6	TRBJ2-7	ASILDSGSYEQY
TRBV6-2/TRBV6-3	TRBJ2-2	ASSSLAVGLTGELF
TRBV3-1/TRBV3-2	TRBJ2-7	ASSQYYEQY
TRBV5-4	TRBJ2-5	ASSSKDRAPQETQY
TRBV5-1	TRBJ2-5	ASSKGQAETQY
TRBV28	TRBJ2-7	ASSSLGRANYEQY
TRBV18	TRBJ1-1	ASSPGTGGDTEAF
TRBV5-6	TRBJ2-3	ASSFGTSAAPDTQY
TRBV27	TRBJ2-1	ASRVRGSSLGRTNEQF
TRBV9	TRBJ2-1	ASSVLAGGYNEQF
TRBV7-8	TRBJ2-1	ASSLVQDSSYNEQF
TRBV4-3	TRBJ2-2	ASSQVTLQGGTGELF
TRBV19	TRBJ2-2	ASSISSGGTWASGELF
TRBV5-6	TRBJ1-5	ASSFGTGVNSNQPQH
TRBV9	TRBJ2-1	ASSVGSGGPYNEQF
TRBV21-1	TRBJ2-1	ASSKVGTAKPVWNEQF
TRBV9	TRBJ2-1	ASSVAGTGFDNEQF
TRBV18	TRBJ1-1	ASSPTLEIRTEAF
TRBV2	TRBJ2-7	ASSVSFKGPDEQY
TRBV2	TRBJ1-5	ASSQGNQPQH
TRBV19	TRBJ2-2	ASSPSGTSGAGELF
TRBV28	TRBJ2-1	ASSRGSYNEQF
TRBV4-2	TRBJ1-5	ASSQGAISNQPQH
TRBV15	TRBJ2-1	ATSRDLGGGMYYNEQF
TRBV4-2	TRBJ1-2	ASSQDTGQQYT
TRBV3-1/TRBV3-2	TRBJ2-1	ASSHSVSGDNEQF
TRBV5-1	TRBJ2-5	ASSLGMGTGGPQETQY
TRBV19	TRBJ2-3	ASSIGTGGRADTQY
TRBV5-4	TRBJ2-1	ASSLAPRGFNEQF
TRBV6-5	TRBJ1-2	ASSSFDRGVIGYT
TRBV28	TRBJ1-1	ASIKQGADTEAF
TRBV3-1/TRBV3-2	TRBJ2-4	ASSQGGGQY
TRBV24-1	TRBJ2-1	ATSVTSGGPEQF
TRBV19	TRBJ2-1	ASSASGTVYNEQF
TRBV2	TRBJ1-1	ASSGGQNTEAF
TRBV7-2	TRBJ2-5	ASSRARVAGVETQY
TRBV13	TRBJ2-7	ASSSFGTSGSYEQY
TRBV4-2	TRBJ1-5	ASSQDSGSNQPQH
TRBV4-3	TRBJ1-1	ASSHGTGAEAF
TRBV19	TRBJ1-2	ASSDFPGGVGYT
TRBV24-1	TRBJ1-1	ATSSWANTEAF
TRBV18	TRBJ1-3	ASSPDRSSGNTIY
TRBV10-3	TRBJ2-7	AISVAGVPHEQY
TRBV5-4	TRBJ1-1	ASSLAEWGQEAF
TRBV28	TRBJ1-4	ASSFLSREKLF
TRBV9	TRBJ1-3	ASSVVTGGSGNTIY